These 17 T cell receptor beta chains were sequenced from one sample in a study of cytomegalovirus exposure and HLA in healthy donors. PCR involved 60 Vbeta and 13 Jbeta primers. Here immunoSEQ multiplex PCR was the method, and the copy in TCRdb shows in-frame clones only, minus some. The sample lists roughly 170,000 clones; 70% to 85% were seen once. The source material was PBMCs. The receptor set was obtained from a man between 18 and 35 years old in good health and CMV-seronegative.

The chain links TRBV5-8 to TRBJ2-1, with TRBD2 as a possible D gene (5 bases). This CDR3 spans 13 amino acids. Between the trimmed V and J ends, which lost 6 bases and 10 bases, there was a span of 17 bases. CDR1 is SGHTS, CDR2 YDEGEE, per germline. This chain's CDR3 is CASNPGSLREQFF. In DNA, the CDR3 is TGTGCCAGCAATCCGGGATCATTGAGGGAGCAGTTCTTC. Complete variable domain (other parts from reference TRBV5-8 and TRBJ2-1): EAGVTQSPTHLIKTRGQQATLRCSPISGHTSVYWYQQALGLGLQFLLWYDEGEERNRGNFPPRFSGRQFPNYSSELNVNALELEDSALYLCASNPGSLREQFFGPGTRLTVL.

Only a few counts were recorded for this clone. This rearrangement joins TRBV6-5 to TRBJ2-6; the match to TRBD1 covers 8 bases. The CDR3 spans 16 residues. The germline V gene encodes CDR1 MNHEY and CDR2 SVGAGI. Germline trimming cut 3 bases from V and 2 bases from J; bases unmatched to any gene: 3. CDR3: CASSYDRGAGANVLTF. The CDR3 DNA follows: TGTGCCAGCAGTTATGACAGGGGTGCTGGGGCCAACGTCCTGACTTTC.

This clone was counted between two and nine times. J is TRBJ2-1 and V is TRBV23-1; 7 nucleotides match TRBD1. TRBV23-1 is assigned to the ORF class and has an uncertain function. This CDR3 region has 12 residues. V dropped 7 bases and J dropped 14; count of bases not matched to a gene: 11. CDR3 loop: CASIPKTGNKFF. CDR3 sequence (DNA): TGCGCCAGCATACCTAAGACAGGGAACAAGTTCTTC.

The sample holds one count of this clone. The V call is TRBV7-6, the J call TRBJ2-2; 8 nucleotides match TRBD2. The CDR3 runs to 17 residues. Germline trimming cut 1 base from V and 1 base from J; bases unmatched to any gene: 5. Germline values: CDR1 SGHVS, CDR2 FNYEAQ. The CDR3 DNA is TGTGCCAGCAGCTTAGGGGGGGGACTAGGGAACACCGGGGAGCTGTTTTTT. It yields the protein CASSLGGGLGNTGELFF.

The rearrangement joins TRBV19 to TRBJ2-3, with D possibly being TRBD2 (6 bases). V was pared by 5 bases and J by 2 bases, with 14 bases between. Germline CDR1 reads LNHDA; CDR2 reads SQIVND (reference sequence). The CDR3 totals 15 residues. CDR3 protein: CASSPRDSSTDTQYF. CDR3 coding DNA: TGTGCCAGTAGTCCCCGGGACTCCTCCACAGATACGCAGTATTTT. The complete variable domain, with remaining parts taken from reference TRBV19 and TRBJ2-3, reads DGGITQSPKYLFRKEGQNVTLSCEQNLNHDAMYWYRQDPGQGLRLIYYSQIVNDFQKGDIAEGYSVSREKKESFPLTVTSAQKNPTAFYLCASSPRDSSTDTQYFGPGTRLTVL.

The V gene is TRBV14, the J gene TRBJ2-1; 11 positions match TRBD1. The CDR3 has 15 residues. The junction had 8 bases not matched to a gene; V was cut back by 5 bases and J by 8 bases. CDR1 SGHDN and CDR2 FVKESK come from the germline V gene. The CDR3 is CASSIPGTGGYEQFF. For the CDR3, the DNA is TGTGCCAGCAGCATTCCCGGGACAGGGGGTTATGAGCAGTTCTTC.

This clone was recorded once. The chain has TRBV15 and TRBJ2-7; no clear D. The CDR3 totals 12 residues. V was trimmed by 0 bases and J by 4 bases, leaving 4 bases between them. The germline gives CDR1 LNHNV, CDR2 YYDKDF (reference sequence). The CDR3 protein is CATSRDYYEQYF. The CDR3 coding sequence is TGTGCCACCAGCAGAGATTATTACGAGCAGTACTTC.

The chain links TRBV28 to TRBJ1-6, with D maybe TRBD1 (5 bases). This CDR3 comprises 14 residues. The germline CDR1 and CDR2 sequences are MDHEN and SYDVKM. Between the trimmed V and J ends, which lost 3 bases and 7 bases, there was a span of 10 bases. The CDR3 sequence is CASSLQGRNSPLHF. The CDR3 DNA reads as TGTGCCAGCAGTTTGCAGGGAAGAAATTCACCCCTCCACTTT.

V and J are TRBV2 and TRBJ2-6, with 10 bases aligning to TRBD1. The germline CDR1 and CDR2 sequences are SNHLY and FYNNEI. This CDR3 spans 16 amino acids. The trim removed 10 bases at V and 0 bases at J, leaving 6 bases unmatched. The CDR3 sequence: CATQTGGNSGANVLTF. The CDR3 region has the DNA TGTGCCACCCAGACAGGGGGCAACTCTGGGGCCAACGTCCTGACTTTC.

As DNA, the CDR3 is TGTGCCAGCAGCTACCTGACAGGGCTGTACGAGCAGTACTTC. It specifies CASSYLTGLYEQYF. V is TRBV7-2 and J is TRBJ2-7, with 7 positions matching TRBD1. Per germline, CDR1 SGHTA and CDR2 FQGNSA. This CDR3 is built from 14 residues. V shed 4 bases, J shed 4 bases, and the junction held 7 bases outside the gene matches.

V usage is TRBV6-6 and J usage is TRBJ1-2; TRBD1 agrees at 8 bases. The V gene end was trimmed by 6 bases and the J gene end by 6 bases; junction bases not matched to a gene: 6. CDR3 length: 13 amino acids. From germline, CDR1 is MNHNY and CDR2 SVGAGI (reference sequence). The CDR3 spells CASSLGQENGYTF. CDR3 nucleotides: TGTGCCAGCAGCCTGGGACAGGAGAATGGCTACACCTTC.

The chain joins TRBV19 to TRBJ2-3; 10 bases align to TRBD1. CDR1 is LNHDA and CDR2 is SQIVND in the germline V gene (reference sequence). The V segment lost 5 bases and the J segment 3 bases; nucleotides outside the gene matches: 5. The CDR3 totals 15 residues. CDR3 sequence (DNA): TGTGCCAGTAGTCCCGAGGACAGGGGGACAGATACGCAGTATTTT. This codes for CASSPEDRGTDTQYF.

CDR3 residues: CASSIIGGDGYTF. The DNA for the CDR3 is TGTGCCAGTAGTATAATAGGAGGGGATGGCTACACCTTC. V gene TRBV19 combines with J gene TRBJ1-2, with D possibly matching TRBD1 (5 bases). V was shortened by 2 bases and J by 6 bases, with 10 bases between the two germline ends. The germline V gene has CDR1 LNHDA and CDR2 SQIVND (reference sequence). The CDR3 has 13 amino acids.

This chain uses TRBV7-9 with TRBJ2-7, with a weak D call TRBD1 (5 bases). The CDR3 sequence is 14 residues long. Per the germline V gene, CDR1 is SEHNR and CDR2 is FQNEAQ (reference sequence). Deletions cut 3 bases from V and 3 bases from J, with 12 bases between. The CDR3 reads CASSFTGEIYEQYF. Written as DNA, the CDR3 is TGTGCCAGCAGCTTCACAGGCGAAATCTACGAGCAGTACTTC.

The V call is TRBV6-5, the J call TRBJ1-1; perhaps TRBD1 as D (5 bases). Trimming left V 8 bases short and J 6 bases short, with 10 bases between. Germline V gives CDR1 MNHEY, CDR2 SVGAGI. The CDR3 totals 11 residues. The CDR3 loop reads CASCGTSEAFF. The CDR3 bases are TGTGCCAGCTGTGGGACTTCTGAAGCTTTCTTT.

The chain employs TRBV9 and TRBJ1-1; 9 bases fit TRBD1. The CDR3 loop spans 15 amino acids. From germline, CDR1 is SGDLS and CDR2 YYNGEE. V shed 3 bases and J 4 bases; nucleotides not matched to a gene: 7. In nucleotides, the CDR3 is TGTGCCAGCAGCGCATTACAGGGGGCAGGCACTGAAGCTTTCTTT. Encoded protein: CASSALQGAGTEAFF.

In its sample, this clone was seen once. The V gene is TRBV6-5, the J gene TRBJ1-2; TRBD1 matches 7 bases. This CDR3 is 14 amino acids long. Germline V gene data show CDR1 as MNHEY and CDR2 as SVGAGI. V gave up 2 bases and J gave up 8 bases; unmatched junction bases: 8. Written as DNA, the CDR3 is TGTGCCAGCAGTTACGGAGGGGGCGCAGGGGGCTACACCTTC. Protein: CASSYGGGAGGYTF.